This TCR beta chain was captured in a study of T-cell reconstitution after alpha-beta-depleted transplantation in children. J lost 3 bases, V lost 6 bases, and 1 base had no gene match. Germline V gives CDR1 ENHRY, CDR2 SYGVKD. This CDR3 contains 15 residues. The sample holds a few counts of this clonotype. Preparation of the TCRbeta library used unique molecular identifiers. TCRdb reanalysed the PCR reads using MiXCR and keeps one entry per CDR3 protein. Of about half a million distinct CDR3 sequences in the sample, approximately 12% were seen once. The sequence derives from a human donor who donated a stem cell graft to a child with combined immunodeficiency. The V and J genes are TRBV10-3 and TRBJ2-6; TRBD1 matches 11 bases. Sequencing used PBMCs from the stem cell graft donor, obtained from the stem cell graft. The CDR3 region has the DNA TGTGCCATCAGGGGACAGGGGGGTGGGGCCAACGTCCTGACTTTC. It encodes CAIRGQGGGANVLTF.